This T cell receptor (beta chain) stems from a study of shared clonotypes between healthy human individuals. Study overall: The study enrolled a couple of women and a few men aged 18 to 49. Per donor, CD8 memory used one plate, CD8 naive used two, CD4 memory used three and CD4 naive used three.

Genomic DNA belonging to each subset was distributed in equal measure over several immunoSEQ plates. Original data processing: Junction-only immunoSEQ sequences carried no quality scores, so filtering differed. The table came from immunoSEQ multiplex PCR; TCRdb's copy has only in-frame clones and leaves some out. From that table come the V and J calls and clone size; the DNA was used to work out D and trimming. The table shows some 1.4 million clones, with roughly 96% occurring only once. Germline V gene sequence: CDR1 SGHTA, CDR2 FQGTGA. V dropped 5 bases and J dropped 3 bases, with 10 bases sitting between them. This CDR3 is 13 amino acids long.

This TCR was recovered from a man aged 30 to 45 in good health. This chain connects TRBV7-3 to TRBJ2-5; D not certain. The sample was naive CD4+ T cells sorted from blood. Subset here: CD45RA+ positively selected. The CDR3: CASSVGREETQYF. The CDR3 bases are TGTGCCAGCAGCGTTGGTAGAGAAGAGACCCAGTACTTC.